Following are 16 T cell receptor beta chains from one sample sequenced in a study of blood T cell repertoires in COVID-19. This table comes from immunoSEQ multiplex PCR, and its TCRdb copy is limited to in-frame clones, with some not included. This sample carries more than 85,000 clones, around 80% of them seen once, and the ten largest clones take around 4%. The sequencing input was peripheral blood. These receptors were obtained from a human donor in a cohort sampled during active or convalescent COVID-19.

The V and J genes are TRBV2 and TRBJ2-7; perhaps TRBD1 as D (5 bases). The germline V gene encodes CDR1 SNHLY and CDR2 FYNNEI. Between the trimmed V and J ends, which lost 6 bases and 0 bases, there was a span of 9 bases. The CDR3 runs to 13 residues. The CDR3 here is CASRWTTSYEQYF. The CDR3 nucleotides are TGTGCCAGCAGGTGGACAACCTCCTACGAGCAGTACTTC. Together with reference TRBV2 and TRBJ2-7, the CDR3 gives the full variable domain: EPEVTQTPSHQVTQMGQEVILRCVPISNHLYFYWYRQILGQKVEFLVSFYNNEISEKSEIFDDQFSVERPDGSNFTLKIRSTKLEDSAMYFCASRWTTSYEQYFGPGTRLTVT.

The genes are TRBV9 and TRBJ2-5, with a tentative D call TRBD2 (6 bases). Trimming removed 0 bases at V and 2 bases at J, with 14 bases between. Germline values: CDR1 SGDLS, CDR2 YYNGEE. CDR3 length: 16 residues. CDR3: CASSVGGGRGQETQYF. CDR3 coding DNA: TGTGCCAGCAGCGTAGGAGGTGGACGGGGGCAAGAGACCCAGTACTTC.

In this sample, this clone turned up once. The gene calls are TRBV5-1 and TRBJ1-1, with 9 nucleotides matching TRBD1. The CDR3 sequence is 15 residues long. V was clipped by 0 bases and J by 4 bases; unmatched bases: 4. The germline CDR1 and CDR2 sequences are SGHRS and YFSETQ. CDR3 in DNA: TGCGCCAGCAGCTTGGAGGGACAGGGAACCACTGAAGCTTTCTTT. Protein sequence: CASSLEGQGTTEAFF.

This sequence joins TRBV10-2 and TRBJ2-7; 9 bases line up with TRBD1. Trimming at V came to 2 bases and at J to 4 bases, leaving 3 bases not matched to a gene. In germline, CDR1 is WSHSY, CDR2 SAAADI. The CDR3 loop spans 14 amino acids. The CDR3 DNA reads TGCGCCAGCAGTGAGGCCGGGACAGGGTACGAGCAGTACTTC. Translated, it gives CASSEAGTGYEQYF.

This chain links TRBV5-1 with TRBJ1-1; the D is unclear. In germline, CDR1 is SGHRS, CDR2 YFSETQ. This CDR3 is built from 14 residues. V lost 0 bases and J 6 bases, leaving 12 bases between the germline ends. CDR3 region: CASSLGPGYAEAFF. CDR3 nucleotides: TGCGCCAGCAGCTTGGGCCCGGGGTACGCTGAAGCTTTCTTT.

This sequence joins TRBV4-3 and TRBJ1-2, with D possibly matching TRBD1 (5 bases). V was cut by 1 base and J by 2 bases, with 11 bases left in between. Germline CDR1 is LGHNA and CDR2 is YSLEER. The CDR3 has 15 residues. The CDR3 region has the DNA TGCGCCAGCAGCCAAGTACTCCGGGGGAACTATGGCTACACCTTC. The encoded protein is CASSQVLRGNYGYTF.

The chain couples TRBV9 to TRBJ2-2, with D hard to call. Trimming cost V 0 bases and J 3 bases, with 12 bases left between them. The CDR3 is 16 amino acids. Germline-derived CDR1 and CDR2 are SGDLS and YYNGEE. In nucleotides, the CDR3 is TGTGCCAGCAGCGTAGGTCCTAGAACCGACACCGGGGAGCTGTTTTTT. Its protein is CASSVGPRTDTGELFF.

This clone was recorded a few times. The V call is TRBV11-2, the J call TRBJ2-7, with D tentatively TRBD1 (6 bases). Per the germline V gene, CDR1 is SGHAT and CDR2 is FQNNGV. Trimming removed 1 base from V and 2 bases from J, with 15 bases in between. The CDR3 runs to 16 residues. CDR3 region: CASSLGLTGLAYEQYF. The CDR3 nucleotides are TGTGCCAGCAGCTTAGGTTTAACAGGGCTAGCCTACGAGCAGTACTTC.

The CDR3 loop reads CASSPRRGGAREQFF. CDR3 DNA: TGTGCCAGCAGCCCCAGAAGAGGGGGGGCGCGTGAGCAGTTCTTC. The chain links TRBV9 to TRBJ2-1, with a weak D call TRBD2 (7 bases). Germline V lookup: CDR1 SGDLS, CDR2 YYNGEE. This CDR3 comprises 15 residues. V was cut by 4 bases and J by 9 bases, with 20 bases left in between. Full variable domain (rest looked up from reference TRBV9 and TRBJ2-1): DSGVTQTPKHLITATGQRVTLRCSPRSGDLSVYWYQQSLDQGLQFLIQYYNGEERAKGNILERFSAQQFPDLHSELNLSSLELGDSALYFCASSPRRGGAREQFFGPGTRLTVL.

This clone was seen a single time. The chain combines TRBV3-1 (or the pseudogene TRBV3-2) with TRBJ1-1, with 9 bases fitting TRBD1. The CDR3 loop spans 16 amino acids. Germline loops: CDR1 LGHDT, CDR2 YNNKEL (reference sequence). V dropped 5 bases and J dropped 4; count of bases not matched to a gene: 11. The CDR3 protein is CASSYAGTGRGTEAFF. The CDR3 nucleotides are TGTGCCAGCAGCTATGCCGGGACAGGGAGGGGCACTGAAGCTTTCTTT.

This clone was recorded only once. The chain uses TRBV2 and TRBJ1-1; D unclear. CDR3 size: 14 residues. Trimming removed 3 bases at V and 5 bases at J, with 13 bases between. Germline CDR1 and CDR2: SNHLY and FYNNEI. This CDR3 is CASSDMGRETEAFF. As DNA, the CDR3 is TGTGCCAGCAGTGACATGGGTCGGGAAACTGAAGCTTTCTTT. Variable domain in full (rest from reference TRBV2 and TRBJ1-1): EPEVTQTPSHQVTQMGQEVILRCVPISNHLYFYWYRQILGQKVEFLVSFYNNEISEKSEIFDDQFSVERPDGSNFTLKIRSTKLEDSAMYFCASSDMGRETEAFFGQGTRLTVV.

The CDR3 here is CASSEGTGGFNQPQHF. In nucleotides, the CDR3 is TGTGCCAGCAGTGAGGGGACAGGGGGCTTCAATCAGCCCCAGCATTTT. V gene TRBV6-1 combines with J gene TRBJ1-5; TRBD1 matches 12 bases. This CDR3 comprises 16 residues. Germline CDR1 is MNHNS and CDR2 is SASEGT. The V and J ends lost 3 bases and 3 bases, in that order; junction bases with no gene match: 3.

This clone appeared a single time. The chain carries TRBV4-1 and TRBJ2-3; TRBD1 matches 9 bases. The CDR3 runs to 16 residues. V was clipped by 1 base and J by 3 bases; unmatched bases: 5. Looked up from germline, CDR1 is MGHRA and CDR2 is YSYEKL. CDR3 DNA sequence: TGCGCCAGCAGCCAAGCCTACAGGGGGCGAACAGATACGCAGTATTTT. Protein product: CASSQAYRGRTDTQYF.

In regard to this clone: Other DNA sequences in the same sample also yield this CDR3. The chain has TRBV6-4 and TRBJ1-1; the match to TRBD1 covers 7 bases. This CDR3 contains 13 residues. Trimming cost V 6 bases and J 1 base; bases outside gene matches: 2. Per germline, CDR1 MRHNA and CDR2 SNTAGT. As DNA, the CDR3 is TGTGCCAGCAGCAGGACAGGGAACACTGAAGCTTTCTTT. Protein: CASSRTGNTEAFF.

V is TRBV11-2 and J is TRBJ1-2, with 12 bases identical to TRBD1. V was pared by 5 bases and J by 4 bases, with 11 bases of the junction left unmatched. The CDR3 loop spans 17 amino acids. Germline CDR1 and CDR2: SGHAT and FQNNGV. The CDR3 DNA follows: TGTGCCAGCAGCCACCACTCCGGGACAGGGGGCATCTATGGCTACACCTTC. This translates into CASSHHSGTGGIYGYTF.

This chain joins TRBV28 and TRBJ2-1; the match to TRBD2 covers 12 bases. V lost 2 bases to trimming and J lost 7 bases; unmatched junction nucleotides: 6. Germline V lookup: CDR1 MDHEN, CDR2 SYDVKM. The CDR3 extends over 16 amino acids. CDR3 region: CASSLELAGGLNEQFF. The CDR3 region has the DNA TGTGCCAGCAGTTTAGAGCTAGCGGGAGGGTTGAATGAGCAGTTCTTC.